These T cell receptor beta chains were read from a single sample in a study of beta chain features in type 1 diabetes. TCRdb's table, derived via immunoSEQ multiplex PCR, lists solely in-frame clones and lacks some. The top ten clones hold over 0.8% of a sample with around 300,000 clones, around 7.8% of them seen once. The sequenced sample was central memory CD4+ T cells from blood. These receptors originate from a woman aged 18-29 years in good health. CDR3s include the opening cysteine and the closing phenylalanine or tryptophan. Not all rows give a size; the values are once, few, many and, for expanded clones, a class.

j_gene	abundance	v_gene	CDR3aa
TRBJ1-2	medium-sized	TRBV14	CASSQAPGQVNYGYTF
TRBJ2-1	-	TRBV11-1	CASSFTGWTEQFF
TRBJ2-1	-	TRBV5-6	CASSRTGGDEQFF
TRBJ1-5	-	TRBV7-3	CASSLGVYSNQPQHF
TRBJ2-1	medium-sized	TRBV14	CASSQGPLPYNEQFF
TRBJ2-6	-	TRBV6-6	CASRQGTGANVLTF
TRBJ2-6	-	TRBV9	CASSLLGATGANVLTF
TRBJ2-1	many	TRBV7-8	CATGGSRIRNEQFF
TRBJ2-5	few	TRBV5-1	CASSRGVQETQYF
TRBJ2-5	-	TRBV19	CASSIMGLAGAGQETQYF
TRBJ2-5	-	TRBV7-9	CASSFSTGRETQYF
TRBJ2-3	-	TRBV15	CATSRDYGRRTGNTDTQYF
TRBJ2-1	many	TRBV5-6	CASSLGHDEQFF
TRBJ2-1	many	TRBV14	CASSARNEQFF
TRBJ2-7	many	TRBV18	CASSPPGRPYEQYF
TRBJ2-5	-	TRBV7-7	CASSLNRGPQETQYF
-	-	TRBV4-2	CASSQAASSYEQYF
TRBJ2-1	few	TRBV4-3	CASSQGPGNEQFF
TRBJ2-2	many	TRBV14	CASGGQGVTLNTGELFF
TRBJ1-2	few	TRBV5-4	CASRGPGTGDGYTF
TRBJ1-4	-	TRBV5-1	CASSLPAGGSGEKLFF
TRBJ1-4	-	TRBV11-2	CASSFQPQNEKLFF
TRBJ1-5	few	TRBV29-1	CSVSGSSDQPQHF
TRBJ1-4	-	TRBV5-1	CASSRGAIEPGEKLFF
TRBJ2-5	-	TRBV27	CASSLLAAVETQYF
TRBJ1-1	-	TRBV30	CAWSRVMNTEAFF
TRBJ2-5	-	TRBV7-3	CASSLGLTTGTQYF
TRBJ2-3	few	TRBV5-1	CASSLATSGADSTDTQYF
TRBJ1-1	few	TRBV5-6	CASSINRGVNTEAFF
TRBJ1-1	-	TRBV18	CASSPPERTKAFF
TRBJ2-1	many	TRBV10-3	CASTSGNEQFF